The 25 T cell receptor beta chains below come from one sample, sequenced in a study of Graves' ophthalmopathy and Graves' hyperthyroidism. The authors amplified TCR beta CDR3 regions, and they did so from RNA transcripts for repertoire sequencing. The first-round RT-PCR employed HTBI primers together with the Qiagen OneStep RT-PCR kit. A multiplex PCR was then performed as the second round. TCRdb fed the multiplex PCR reads into MiXCR, producing one record per CDR3 protein. Among 200,000 to 250,000 distinct CDR3 sequences listed, roughly 21% were seen once. Sequencing used peripheral blood. Every receptor here comes from a woman aged 45-60 years with Graves' ophthalmopathy.

This clonotype was seen ten or more times. The V call is TRBV28, the J call TRBJ1-1; no reliable D call. The V gene lost 2 bases and the J gene lost 8 bases, with 6 bases spanning the gap. The CDR3 extends over 11 amino acids. Germline lookup yields CDR1 MDHEN and CDR2 SYDVKM. In DNA, the CDR3 is TGTGCCAGCAGTTTACTTTCCGAAGCTTTCTTT. This encodes CASSLLSEAFF.

This clonotype was seen at least ten times. The gene calls are TRBV7-6 and TRBJ2-7; D is perhaps TRBD1 or TRBD2 (5 bases each). Trimming left V 2 bases short and J 2 bases short, with 7 bases between. Germline-derived CDR1 and CDR2 are SGHVS and FNYEAQ. The length of the CDR3 is 13 residues. CDR3 loop: CASSLWGTYEQYF. CDR3 in DNA: TGTGCCAGCAGCTTATGGGGGACCTACGAGCAGTACTTC.

In its sample, this clonotype was seen a few times. The V and J genes are TRBV20-1 and TRBJ1-2, with D uncertain. CDR1 DFQATT and CDR2 SNEGSKA come from the germline V gene (reference sequence). This CDR3 is built from 13 residues. Trimming took 1 base from V and 4 from J, leaving 10 bases between them. CDR3: CSARAGMGYGYTF. CDR3 DNA sequence: TGCAGTGCTAGAGCCGGGATGGGCTATGGCTACACCTTC.

This clonotype was detected many times. This rearrangement joins TRBV6-1 to TRBJ1-1; D is possibly TRBD1 (5 bases). V lost 6 bases and J lost 4, with 15 bases in between. CDR3 length: 14 amino acids. The germline gives CDR1 MNHNS, CDR2 SASEGT. This CDR3 reads CASRDAGSSTEAFF. The CDR3 DNA is TGTGCCAGCAGAGATGCAGGGAGCTCCACTGAAGCTTTCTTT.

This clonotype was seen repeatedly, ten times or more. The chain carries TRBV27 and TRBJ1-5; D perhaps matches TRBD1 (6 bases). Trimming removed 1 base at V and 3 bases at J, with 16 bases between. Germline V lookup: CDR1 MNHEY, CDR2 SMNVEV (reference sequence). This CDR3 comprises 17 residues. The DNA for the CDR3 is TGTGCCAGCAGTTTATGGGGGGCTCTTCCTCTCAATCAGCCCCAGCATTTT. It translates to CASSLWGALPLNQPQHF.

This clonotype was seen at least ten times. The chain joins TRBV28 to TRBJ2-6, with 7 bases that match TRBD1. J lost 0 bases, V lost 6 bases, and 17 bases had no gene match. Germline CDR1 and CDR2: MDHEN and SYDVKM. This CDR3 has 20 amino acids. CDR3 in amino acids: CASRGNRGRPNLSGANVLTF. CDR3 nucleotides: TGTGCCAGCAGAGGAAACAGGGGCCGACCGAACCTCTCTGGGGCCAACGTCCTGACTTTC.

As for this clonotype: This may be a read error, as it is one base from a much larger clone. The J gene is TRBJ1-2, the V gene TRBV5-1, with unresolved D. Trimming stripped 4 bases from V and 4 bases from J, with 14 bases between. The length of the CDR3 is 14 residues. The germline gives CDR1 SGHRS, CDR2 YFSETQ. CDR3 loop: CASSLQETIYGYTF. CDR3 nucleotides: TGCGCCAGCAGCCTCCAAGAGACAATCTATGGCTACACCTTC.

This sequence joins TRBV19 and TRBJ2-7; tentative D call: TRBD2 (6 bases). The CDR3 length is 14 residues. Germline V gene sequence: CDR1 LNHDA, CDR2 SQIVND (reference sequence). The V and J ends lost 3 bases and 3 bases respectively, with 12 bases between them. The CDR3 region is CASSIEGGYYEQYF. CDR3 DNA: TGTGCCAGTAGTATTGAGGGAGGATACTACGAGCAGTACTTC.

This clonotype was seen just once. The CDR3 region has the DNA TGTGCCAGCAGCGCCGGGACTTCGGAGACCCAGTACTTC. It codes for CASSAGTSETQYF. The rearrangement uses TRBV7-2 and TRBJ2-5, with a weak D call TRBD2 (6 bases). Trimming removed 5 bases from V and 5 bases from J, with 12 bases in between. CDR3 length equals 13 residues. Per germline, CDR1 SGHTA and CDR2 FQGNSA.

This clonotype was picked up many times. V gene TRBV6-1 combines with J gene TRBJ2-3; a weak D match, TRBD1 (5 bases). The CDR3 is made up of 15 amino acids. Germline V gene data show CDR1 as MNHNS and CDR2 as SASEGT. Trimming took 1 base from V and 2 from J, leaving 10 bases between them. CDR3 sequence: CASSEGQPVTDTQYF. The CDR3 bases are TGTGCCAGCAGTGAAGGACAGCCTGTCACAGATACGCAGTATTTT.

This clonotype was observed many times. V and J are TRBV12-3 or TRBV12-4 and TRBJ2-7; the match to TRBD2 covers 12 bases. The CDR3 runs to 16 residues. J gave up 3 bases and V 1 base, and 4 bases lay outside the gene matches. The CDR3 spells CASSLGTSGKNYEQYF. CDR3 sequence (DNA): TGTGCCAGCAGTTTAGGGACTAGCGGGAAAAACTACGAGCAGTACTTC.

The table lists this clonotype with many counts. J is TRBJ1-5 and V is TRBV20-1; D is undetermined. This CDR3 contains 13 residues. Trimming shortened V by 6 bases and J by 6 bases, and 15 bases separated the two germline ends. The germline CDR1 and CDR2 sequences are DFQATT and SNEGSKA (reference sequence). DNA of the CDR3: TGCAGTGCCAAGGACCCCGTCAGTCAGCCCCAGCATTTT. Translating it yields CSAKDPVSQPQHF.

V gene TRBV19 combines with J gene TRBJ2-2, with 9 bases fitting TRBD2. This CDR3 spans 17 amino acids. V dropped 8 bases and J dropped 5; count of bases not matched to a gene: 15. Germline V gene sequence: CDR1 LNHDA, CDR2 SQIVND (reference sequence). CDR3: CASLSPYGLARTGELFF. The CDR3 bases are TGTGCCAGTCTCTCTCCCTATGGACTAGCGAGAACCGGGGAGCTGTTTTTT.

This clonotype was found many times. The V gene is TRBV28, the J gene TRBJ2-7, with 8 bases matching TRBD1. Germline CDR1 reads MDHEN; CDR2 reads SYDVKM. V shed 7 bases and J 4 bases; nucleotides not matched to a gene: 6. The length of the CDR3 is 13 residues. This CDR3 is CASTWTGPYEQYF. CDR3 sequence (DNA): TGTGCCAGCACTTGGACAGGGCCGTACGAGCAGTACTTC.

This clonotype showed up many times. J is TRBJ2-2 and V is TRBV10-3, with D tentatively TRBD2 (5 bases). The CDR3 extends over 14 amino acids. Germline CDR1 is ENHRY and CDR2 is SYGVKD. V gave up 7 bases and J gave up 6 bases, with 15 bases separating them. The CDR3 bases are TGTGCCATCAATACCGGGATCAACGCCGGGGAGCTGTTTTTT. It encodes CAINTGINAGELFF.

There are many counts of this clonotype. This chain connects TRBV20-1 to TRBJ1-1; 7 positions agree with TRBD1. V lost 5 bases to trimming and J lost 9 bases; unmatched junction nucleotides: 9. CDR1 and CDR2 from the germline V gene are DFQATT and SNEGSKA (reference sequence). The CDR3 length is 12 residues. The CDR3 region is CSAGPGQSKAFF. In DNA form, the CDR3 reads TGCAGTGCTGGCCCGGGACAGTCAAAAGCTTTCTTT.

This clonotype was found many times. The rearrangement uses TRBV2 and TRBJ1-1; no firm D call. Germline assignment: CDR1 SNHLY and CDR2 FYNNEI. The CDR3 is 13 residues long. The V and J ends lost 6 bases and 1 base respectively, with 9 bases between them. Here the CDR3 DNA reads TGTGCCAGCAGGACAACCTCGAACACTGAAGCTTTCTTT. The encoded protein is CASRTTSNTEAFF.

This clonotype was detected many times. V and J are TRBV5-1 and TRBJ1-3; D uncertain. CDR3 length: 15 amino acids. V was trimmed by 0 bases and J by 2 bases, leaving 9 bases between them. Germline CDR1 is SGHRS and CDR2 is YFSETQ. CDR3 protein: CASSLEPGAGNTIYF. Here the CDR3 DNA reads TGCGCCAGCAGCTTGGAGCCTGGGGCTGGAAACACCATATATTTT.

This clonotype has ten or more counts. V gene TRBV6-1 combines with J gene TRBJ1-1, with 7 bases identical to TRBD1. J gave up 0 bases and V 8 bases, and 6 bases lay outside the gene matches. This CDR3 is built from 14 residues. Germline CDR1 MNHNS, CDR2 SASEGT. The CDR3, as DNA: TGTGCCAGCCGTCTCGGGACAGTGAACACTGAAGCTTTCTTT. Amino acids: CASRLGTVNTEAFF.

This sequence joins TRBV3-1 and TRBJ2-7; the D is unclear. V shed 1 base and J shed 8 bases, with 6 bases lying between them. CDR1 is LGHDT and CDR2 is YNNKEL in the germline V gene (reference sequence). The CDR3 has 11 residues. The CDR3 is CASSQGQKQYF. The CDR3 DNA reads as TGTGCCAGCAGCCAAGGGCAGAAGCAGTACTTC.

This clonotype was counted only a few times. The V and J genes are TRBV4-2 and TRBJ1-1; TRBD1 matches at 8 bases. V lost 4 bases and J lost 7; bases outside the gene matches: 11. This CDR3 has 15 residues. CDR1 LGHNA and CDR2 YNFKEQ come from the germline V gene. CDR3 protein: CASSPRDRQYDEAFF. Here the CDR3 DNA reads TGTGCCAGCAGCCCTCGGGACAGGCAATATGATGAAGCTTTCTTT.

The gene calls are TRBV7-2 and TRBJ2-7; 8 bases map to TRBD2. Germline assignment: CDR1 SGHTA and CDR2 FQGNSA. The CDR3 sequence is 15 residues long. The V and J ends lost 4 bases and 3 bases, in that order; junction bases with no gene match: 8. The CDR3 nucleotides read TGTGCCAGCAGCTCCTGGTCAGCGGGAGTCTACGAGCAGTACTTC. Translated: CASSSWSAGVYEQYF.

The rearrangement links TRBV19 to TRBJ1-1; the D gene is possibly TRBD1 (5 bases). CDR1 LNHDA and CDR2 SQIVND come from the germline V gene (reference sequence). With 4 bases removed from V and 5 bases from J, the gap between germline ends came to 20 bases. The CDR3 is made up of 16 amino acids. CDR3 nucleotide sequence: TGTGCCAGTAGTAACCCCCTCGGCAGGGTAGGAACTGAAGCTTTCTTT. Residues: CASSNPLGRVGTEAFF.

This clonotype was observed at least ten times. The rearrangement uses TRBV19 and TRBJ2-5, with unresolved D. Germline values: CDR1 LNHDA, CDR2 SQIVND (reference sequence). The CDR3 covers 13 residues. Trimming removed 5 bases from V and 5 bases from J, with 12 bases in between. CDR3 loop: CASSGSWRETQYF. The CDR3 DNA reads TGTGCCAGTAGTGGAAGCTGGCGGGAGACCCAGTACTTC.

This chain joins TRBV3-1 and TRBJ2-7, with TRBD2 identical over 8 bases. Germline CDR1 and CDR2: LGHDT and YNNKEL (reference sequence). V was pared by 8 bases and J by 1 base, with 13 bases of the junction left unmatched. The CDR3 has 16 residues. CDR3: CASGELTSGNSYEQYF. The DNA for the CDR3 is TGTGCCAGCGGAGAATTAACTAGCGGCAATTCCTACGAGCAGTACTTC.